What follows are 31 T cell receptor beta chains derived from one specimen sequenced in a study of CD8 T cells in Susac syndrome. Roughly 0.45 to 1 ug RNA was reverse transcribed with random hexamers. TCRdb processed the immunoSEQ multiplex PCR reads anew with MiXCR; each CDR3 protein has one entry. The table lists 120,000 or so distinct CDR3 sequences, 94% of them singletons. Material for sequencing was CD4+ T cells from PBMCs. The receptors originated from a human donor in good health.

The V call is TRBV29-1, the J call TRBJ2-3; D tentatively reads TRBD1 or TRBD2 (6 bases each). Germline V gene data show CDR1 as SQVTM and CDR2 as ANQGSEA. The V end was cut by 4 bases, the J end by 7 bases, with 18 bases between. The CDR3 length is 14 residues. The CDR3 DNA is TGCAGCGTTGTCGGGTCAACGGGGGCAAATACGCAGTATTTT. Amino acids: CSVVGSTGANTQYF.

This clonotype has a single count. This chain joins TRBV6-5 and TRBJ2-5; no reliable D call. From germline, CDR1 is MNHEY and CDR2 SVGAGI. V lost 8 bases to trimming and J lost 3 bases, with 13 bases between them. The CDR3 is 13 amino acids. Here the CDR3 reads CASPGGCEETQYF. CDR3 sequence (DNA): TGTGCCAGCCCGGGTGGATGTGAAGAGACCCAGTACTTC.

CDR3 loop: CSARVGPAGGPRLSNEQFF. The DNA of the CDR3 is TGCAGTGCTAGAGTTGGCCCAGCGGGAGGACCTAGACTTTCCAATGAGCAGTTCTTC. V gene TRBV20-1 combines with J gene TRBJ2-1; 9 nucleotides align to TRBD2. The CDR3 is made up of 19 amino acids. V trimming: 1 base; J trimming: 6 bases; junction bases outside the gene matches: 19. Per germline, CDR1 DFQATT and CDR2 SNEGSKA (reference sequence).

J is TRBJ2-2 and V is TRBV6-2 or TRBV6-3, with TRBD2 as a possible D gene (6 bases). Germline V gene data show CDR1 as MNHEY and CDR2 as SVGEGT. Trimming shortened V by 2 bases and J by 0 bases, and 10 bases separated the two germline ends. The CDR3 covers 16 residues. The CDR3 DNA is TGTGCCAGCAGTTACGGGGACTCCGCGAACACCGGGGAGCTGTTTTTT. The encoded protein is CASSYGDSANTGELFF.

The V call is TRBV6-6, the J call TRBJ2-6, with no clear D. The CDR3 extends over 15 amino acids. The germline V gene encodes CDR1 MNHNY and CDR2 SVGAGI (reference sequence). V was cut by 6 bases and J by 2 bases, with 11 bases left in between. The CDR3 loop is CASSPAFAGANVLTF. The DNA of the CDR3 is TGTGCCAGCAGCCCGGCGTTTGCTGGGGCCAACGTCCTGACTTTC.

This chain links TRBV7-9 with TRBJ1-2, with a tentative D call TRBD1 (6 bases). From germline, CDR1 is SEHNR and CDR2 FQNEAQ (reference sequence). CDR3 length: 16 amino acids. V was cut by 5 bases and J by 1 base, with 17 bases left in between. The CDR3 DNA is TGTGCCAGCAGCCAAACTACAGGGAGTGGTAACTATGGCTACACCTTC. It yields the protein CASSQTTGSGNYGYTF.

The chain links TRBV29-1 to TRBJ2-7, with D unresolved. V lost 4 bases and J lost 5, with 9 bases in between. Germline values: CDR1 SQVTM, CDR2 ANQGSEA. The CDR3 consists of 11 residues. This CDR3 reads CSVGPRHEQYF. DNA of the CDR3: TGCAGCGTTGGGCCCCGCCACGAGCAGTACTTC.

This rearrangement joins TRBV30 to TRBJ2-7; 9 bases are shared with TRBD1. Germline V lookup: CDR1 GTSNPN, CDR2 SVGIG (reference sequence). The junction had 17 bases not matched to a gene; V was cut back by 5 bases and J by 6 bases. The CDR3 has 16 residues. This CDR3 is CAWLNGPGQGVGEQYF. As DNA, the CDR3 is TGTGCCTGGCTAAATGGCCCGGGACAGGGAGTCGGCGAGCAGTACTTC.

The chain couples TRBV3-1 to TRBJ2-5; TRBD2 matches at 12 bases. This CDR3 region has 16 residues. Germline values: CDR1 LGHDT, CDR2 YNNKEL (reference sequence). The V segment lost 2 bases and the J segment 5 bases; nucleotides outside the gene matches: 6. The CDR3 loop reads CASSQTLAGGPETQYF. The CDR3 nucleotides are TGTGCCAGCAGCCAAACCCTAGCGGGAGGGCCCGAGACCCAGTACTTC.

The gene calls are TRBV7-2 and TRBJ2-1, with 7 bases matching TRBD2. Germline CDR1 SGHTA, CDR2 FQGNSA. This CDR3 region has 14 residues. Trimming removed 1 base from V and 10 bases from J; junction bases left unmatched: 7. The CDR3 DNA follows: TGTGCCAGCAGCTTAGATCGTACTAGCGACGAGCAGTTCTTC. Translated: CASSLDRTSDEQFF.

V is TRBV6-1 and J is TRBJ2-1; 7 bases are shared with TRBD2. CDR1 is MNHNS, CDR2 SASEGT, per germline. CDR3 length: 16 amino acids. Trimming took 6 bases from V and 4 from J; bases not matched to a gene: 12. Here the CDR3 reads CASRLNSGPNYNEQFF. CDR3 nucleotides: TGTGCCAGCAGATTGAATAGCGGGCCGAATTACAATGAGCAGTTCTTC.

The chain employs TRBV5-1 and TRBJ1-6; possible D gene TRBD1, 6 bases. This CDR3 is built from 16 residues. Germline loops: CDR1 SGHRS, CDR2 YFSETQ. V was pared by 6 bases and J by 7 bases, with 20 bases between. CDR3 loop: CASTIGSGTQNSPLHF. Here the CDR3 DNA reads TGCGCCAGCACGATTGGGTCCGGGACACAAAATTCACCCCTCCACTTT.

This rearrangement joins TRBV29-1 to TRBJ2-3; no reliable D call. The CDR3 totals 10 residues. CDR1 SQVTM and CDR2 ANQGSEA come from the germline V gene. Between the trimmed V and J ends, which lost 2 bases and 14 bases, there was a span of 11 bases. The CDR3 protein is CSVEIGPPYF. The DNA for the CDR3 is TGCAGCGTTGAAATCGGACCCCCGTATTTT.

V gene TRBV7-9 combines with J gene TRBJ1-6; D perhaps matches TRBD1 (6 bases). Trimming shortened V by 2 bases and J by 4 bases, and 6 bases separated the two germline ends. This CDR3 spans 14 amino acids. Germline V gene sequence: CDR1 SEHNR, CDR2 FQNEAQ (reference sequence). This CDR3 is CASSLQGYNSPLHF. The CDR3 DNA sequence: TGTGCCAGCAGCTTACAGGGGTATAATTCACCCCTCCACTTT.

The J gene is TRBJ2-7, the V gene TRBV12-3 or TRBV12-4; no definite D call. V dropped 5 bases and J dropped 2 bases, with 16 bases sitting between them. CDR3 size: 15 residues. The CDR3 spells CASSPPRLGPYEQYF. In nucleotides, the CDR3 is TGTGCCAGCAGTCCCCCGCGGTTGGGCCCCTACGAGCAGTACTTC.

V gene TRBV7-2 combines with J gene TRBJ2-3; no reliable D call. The V gene lost 7 bases and the J gene lost 8 bases, with 16 bases spanning the gap. The CDR3 is made up of 13 amino acids. The germline V gene encodes CDR1 SGHTA and CDR2 FQGNSA. The CDR3 nucleotides are TGTGCCAGCACCCAAGGCGTCCTGGGTACGCAGTATTTT. Its protein is CASTQGVLGTQYF. Variable domain in full (rest from reference TRBV7-2 and TRBJ2-3): GAGVSQSPSNKVTEKGKDVELRCDPISGHTALYWYRQSLGQGLEFLIYFQGNSAPDKSGLPSDRFSAERTGGSVSTLTIQRTQQEDSAVYLCASTQGVLGTQYFGPGTRLTVL.

This chain's CDR3 is CASSYGNQPQHF. Written as DNA, the CDR3 is TGTGCCAGCAGTTACGGAAATCAGCCCCAGCATTTT. The J gene is TRBJ1-5, the V gene TRBV6-6; D unresolved. The CDR3 covers 12 residues. CDR1 and CDR2 (germline): MNHNY, SVGAGI (reference sequence). The germline V and J ends were trimmed by 2 bases and 4 bases, with 3 bases remaining between them.

V and J are TRBV9 and TRBJ1-4, with 7 bases fitting TRBD1. Trimming took 3 bases from V and 7 from J; bases not matched to a gene: 3. This CDR3 has 13 residues. The V gene's germline CDR1 is SGDLS and CDR2 YYNGEE. The CDR3 loop is CASSEGDSEKLFF. CDR3 in DNA: TGTGCCAGCAGCGAGGGGGACAGTGAAAAACTGTTTTTT.

The genes are TRBV6-2 or TRBV6-3 and TRBJ2-1, with unresolved D. V lost 6 bases and J lost 9, with 15 bases in between. The CDR3 sequence is 13 residues long. Germline lookup yields CDR1 MNHEY and CDR2 SVGEGT. CDR3: CASSPSSIGEQFF. Written as DNA, the CDR3 is TGTGCCAGCAGCCCATCTAGTATCGGTGAGCAGTTCTTC.

The rearrangement uses TRBV19 and TRBJ1-1, with D possibly being TRBD1 (5 bases). The germline V and J ends were trimmed by 4 bases and 2 bases, with 8 bases remaining between them. Germline lookup yields CDR1 LNHDA and CDR2 SQIVND (reference sequence). The CDR3 extends over 13 amino acids. The CDR3 sequence is CASSTDTNTEAFF. DNA of the CDR3: TGTGCCAGTAGTACGGACACCAACACTGAAGCTTTCTTT.

The chain combines TRBV7-9 with TRBJ2-7, with a possible D match to TRBD1 (5 bases). Trimming removed 5 bases at V and 5 bases at J, with 7 bases between. Germline-derived CDR1 and CDR2 are SEHNR and FQNEAQ (reference sequence). This CDR3 spans 11 amino acids. The CDR3 spells CASSRQNEQYF. In nucleotides, the CDR3 is TGTGCCAGCAGCAGACAGAACGAGCAGTACTTC.

V usage is TRBV29-1 and J usage is TRBJ1-4; the match to TRBD1 covers 7 bases. CDR3 length equals 15 residues. Germline V gene data show CDR1 as SQVTM and CDR2 as ANQGSEA. The J segment lost 3 bases and the V segment lost 4 bases, leaving 8 bases of the junction unmatched. CDR3 DNA sequence: TGCAGCGTTGCCAAACAGGGGATATCTAATGAAAAACTGTTTTTT. This gives the protein CSVAKQGISNEKLFF.

CDR3 sequence reads: CASSPKAGMETQYF. CDR3 coding DNA: TGTGCCAGCTCACCAAAGGCGGGAATGGAGACCCAGTACTTC. The rearrangement links TRBV18 to TRBJ2-5, with D perhaps TRBD2 (6 bases). The length of the CDR3 is 14 residues. Germline CDR1 KGHSH, CDR2 LQKENI. V shed 2 bases and J shed 5 bases, with 12 bases lying between them.

This clonotype was picked up one time. This chain links TRBV5-4 with TRBJ2-1; 7 bases fit TRBD1. This CDR3 region has 16 residues. Germline trimming cut 0 bases from V and 7 bases from J; bases unmatched to any gene: 10. Germline CDR1 reads SGHNT; CDR2 reads YYREEE (reference sequence). As DNA, the CDR3 is TGTGCCAGCAGCTTGGACCGGAGACAGGGAGAGAATGAGCAGTTCTTC. This codes for CASSLDRRQGENEQFF.

The chain employs TRBV30 and TRBJ2-5; 13 nucleotides agree with TRBD2. Germline loops: CDR1 GTSNPN, CDR2 SVGIG (reference sequence). Trimming removed 1 base from V and 5 bases from J; junction bases left unmatched: 7. This CDR3 is built from 16 residues. Here the CDR3 reads CAWSAGLAGDGETQYF. CDR3 nucleotide sequence: TGTGCCTGGAGTGCAGGACTAGCGGGGGACGGGGAGACCCAGTACTTC.

This clonotype came up a few times. The chain links TRBV30 to TRBJ2-5; D is perhaps TRBD2 (6 bases). This CDR3 region has 13 residues. The germline V gene encodes CDR1 GTSNPN and CDR2 SVGIG (reference sequence). V lost 3 bases and J 5 bases, leaving 13 bases between the germline ends. CDR3 DNA: TGTGCCTGGAGATCTGGGGCGGGGGAGACCCAGTACTTC. This translates into CAWRSGAGETQYF.

The V gene is TRBV2, the J gene TRBJ2-1, with 12 bases aligning to TRBD2. This CDR3 is 16 amino acids long. CDR1 SNHLY and CDR2 FYNNEI come from the germline V gene. The trim removed 4 bases at V and 6 bases at J, leaving 7 bases unmatched. CDR3 bases: TGTGCCAGCAGTGGACTAGCGGGAGTACCTGTCAATGAGCAGTTCTTC. Translating gives CASSGLAGVPVNEQFF.

V gene TRBV6-2 or TRBV6-3 combines with J gene TRBJ2-7, with a tentative D call TRBD1 (6 bases). Germline loops: CDR1 MNHEY, CDR2 SVGEGT. V lost 6 bases to trimming and J lost 2 bases, with 14 bases between them. The CDR3 sequence is 14 residues long. The CDR3 DNA reads TGTGCCAGCAGGGACAGCAAAGGAACCTACGAGCAGTACTTC. Protein product: CASRDSKGTYEQYF.

The chain employs TRBV28 and TRBJ1-6; no clear D gene. V was shortened by 10 bases and J by 11 bases, with 21 bases between the two germline ends. The length of the CDR3 is 14 residues. Germline CDR1 reads MDHEN; CDR2 reads SYDVKM. The CDR3: CATYSFSKMPPLHF. The CDR3 DNA reads as TGTGCCACCTATTCGTTTTCGAAAATGCCACCCCTCCACTTT.

The V call is TRBV2, the J call TRBJ2-5; D remains ambiguous. Trimming removed 6 bases at V and 6 bases at J, with 5 bases between. The CDR3 has 10 residues. Germline V gene lookup returns CDR1 SNHLY and CDR2 FYNNEI. The CDR3 reads CASRGKTQYF. CDR3 coding DNA: TGTGCCAGCAGGGGCAAGACCCAGTACTTC.

This chain uses TRBV28 with TRBJ1-6; the D is unclear. This CDR3 has 15 residues. V was cut by 6 bases and J by 12 bases, with 21 bases left in between. Germline CDR1 MDHEN, CDR2 SYDVKM. The DNA of the CDR3 is TGTGCCAGCAGCTTAGTACCGAGTCGTTGGGAACCCCTCCACTTT. Amino acid sequence: CASSLVPSRWEPLHF. The full variable domain, in which reference TRBV28 and TRBJ1-6 provide the parts outside the CDR3, is DVKVTQSSRYLVKRTGEKVFLECVQDMDHENMFWYRQDPGLGLRLIYFSYDVKMKEKGDIPEGYSVSREKKERFSLILESASTNQTSMYLCASSLVPSRWEPLHFGNGTRLTVT.